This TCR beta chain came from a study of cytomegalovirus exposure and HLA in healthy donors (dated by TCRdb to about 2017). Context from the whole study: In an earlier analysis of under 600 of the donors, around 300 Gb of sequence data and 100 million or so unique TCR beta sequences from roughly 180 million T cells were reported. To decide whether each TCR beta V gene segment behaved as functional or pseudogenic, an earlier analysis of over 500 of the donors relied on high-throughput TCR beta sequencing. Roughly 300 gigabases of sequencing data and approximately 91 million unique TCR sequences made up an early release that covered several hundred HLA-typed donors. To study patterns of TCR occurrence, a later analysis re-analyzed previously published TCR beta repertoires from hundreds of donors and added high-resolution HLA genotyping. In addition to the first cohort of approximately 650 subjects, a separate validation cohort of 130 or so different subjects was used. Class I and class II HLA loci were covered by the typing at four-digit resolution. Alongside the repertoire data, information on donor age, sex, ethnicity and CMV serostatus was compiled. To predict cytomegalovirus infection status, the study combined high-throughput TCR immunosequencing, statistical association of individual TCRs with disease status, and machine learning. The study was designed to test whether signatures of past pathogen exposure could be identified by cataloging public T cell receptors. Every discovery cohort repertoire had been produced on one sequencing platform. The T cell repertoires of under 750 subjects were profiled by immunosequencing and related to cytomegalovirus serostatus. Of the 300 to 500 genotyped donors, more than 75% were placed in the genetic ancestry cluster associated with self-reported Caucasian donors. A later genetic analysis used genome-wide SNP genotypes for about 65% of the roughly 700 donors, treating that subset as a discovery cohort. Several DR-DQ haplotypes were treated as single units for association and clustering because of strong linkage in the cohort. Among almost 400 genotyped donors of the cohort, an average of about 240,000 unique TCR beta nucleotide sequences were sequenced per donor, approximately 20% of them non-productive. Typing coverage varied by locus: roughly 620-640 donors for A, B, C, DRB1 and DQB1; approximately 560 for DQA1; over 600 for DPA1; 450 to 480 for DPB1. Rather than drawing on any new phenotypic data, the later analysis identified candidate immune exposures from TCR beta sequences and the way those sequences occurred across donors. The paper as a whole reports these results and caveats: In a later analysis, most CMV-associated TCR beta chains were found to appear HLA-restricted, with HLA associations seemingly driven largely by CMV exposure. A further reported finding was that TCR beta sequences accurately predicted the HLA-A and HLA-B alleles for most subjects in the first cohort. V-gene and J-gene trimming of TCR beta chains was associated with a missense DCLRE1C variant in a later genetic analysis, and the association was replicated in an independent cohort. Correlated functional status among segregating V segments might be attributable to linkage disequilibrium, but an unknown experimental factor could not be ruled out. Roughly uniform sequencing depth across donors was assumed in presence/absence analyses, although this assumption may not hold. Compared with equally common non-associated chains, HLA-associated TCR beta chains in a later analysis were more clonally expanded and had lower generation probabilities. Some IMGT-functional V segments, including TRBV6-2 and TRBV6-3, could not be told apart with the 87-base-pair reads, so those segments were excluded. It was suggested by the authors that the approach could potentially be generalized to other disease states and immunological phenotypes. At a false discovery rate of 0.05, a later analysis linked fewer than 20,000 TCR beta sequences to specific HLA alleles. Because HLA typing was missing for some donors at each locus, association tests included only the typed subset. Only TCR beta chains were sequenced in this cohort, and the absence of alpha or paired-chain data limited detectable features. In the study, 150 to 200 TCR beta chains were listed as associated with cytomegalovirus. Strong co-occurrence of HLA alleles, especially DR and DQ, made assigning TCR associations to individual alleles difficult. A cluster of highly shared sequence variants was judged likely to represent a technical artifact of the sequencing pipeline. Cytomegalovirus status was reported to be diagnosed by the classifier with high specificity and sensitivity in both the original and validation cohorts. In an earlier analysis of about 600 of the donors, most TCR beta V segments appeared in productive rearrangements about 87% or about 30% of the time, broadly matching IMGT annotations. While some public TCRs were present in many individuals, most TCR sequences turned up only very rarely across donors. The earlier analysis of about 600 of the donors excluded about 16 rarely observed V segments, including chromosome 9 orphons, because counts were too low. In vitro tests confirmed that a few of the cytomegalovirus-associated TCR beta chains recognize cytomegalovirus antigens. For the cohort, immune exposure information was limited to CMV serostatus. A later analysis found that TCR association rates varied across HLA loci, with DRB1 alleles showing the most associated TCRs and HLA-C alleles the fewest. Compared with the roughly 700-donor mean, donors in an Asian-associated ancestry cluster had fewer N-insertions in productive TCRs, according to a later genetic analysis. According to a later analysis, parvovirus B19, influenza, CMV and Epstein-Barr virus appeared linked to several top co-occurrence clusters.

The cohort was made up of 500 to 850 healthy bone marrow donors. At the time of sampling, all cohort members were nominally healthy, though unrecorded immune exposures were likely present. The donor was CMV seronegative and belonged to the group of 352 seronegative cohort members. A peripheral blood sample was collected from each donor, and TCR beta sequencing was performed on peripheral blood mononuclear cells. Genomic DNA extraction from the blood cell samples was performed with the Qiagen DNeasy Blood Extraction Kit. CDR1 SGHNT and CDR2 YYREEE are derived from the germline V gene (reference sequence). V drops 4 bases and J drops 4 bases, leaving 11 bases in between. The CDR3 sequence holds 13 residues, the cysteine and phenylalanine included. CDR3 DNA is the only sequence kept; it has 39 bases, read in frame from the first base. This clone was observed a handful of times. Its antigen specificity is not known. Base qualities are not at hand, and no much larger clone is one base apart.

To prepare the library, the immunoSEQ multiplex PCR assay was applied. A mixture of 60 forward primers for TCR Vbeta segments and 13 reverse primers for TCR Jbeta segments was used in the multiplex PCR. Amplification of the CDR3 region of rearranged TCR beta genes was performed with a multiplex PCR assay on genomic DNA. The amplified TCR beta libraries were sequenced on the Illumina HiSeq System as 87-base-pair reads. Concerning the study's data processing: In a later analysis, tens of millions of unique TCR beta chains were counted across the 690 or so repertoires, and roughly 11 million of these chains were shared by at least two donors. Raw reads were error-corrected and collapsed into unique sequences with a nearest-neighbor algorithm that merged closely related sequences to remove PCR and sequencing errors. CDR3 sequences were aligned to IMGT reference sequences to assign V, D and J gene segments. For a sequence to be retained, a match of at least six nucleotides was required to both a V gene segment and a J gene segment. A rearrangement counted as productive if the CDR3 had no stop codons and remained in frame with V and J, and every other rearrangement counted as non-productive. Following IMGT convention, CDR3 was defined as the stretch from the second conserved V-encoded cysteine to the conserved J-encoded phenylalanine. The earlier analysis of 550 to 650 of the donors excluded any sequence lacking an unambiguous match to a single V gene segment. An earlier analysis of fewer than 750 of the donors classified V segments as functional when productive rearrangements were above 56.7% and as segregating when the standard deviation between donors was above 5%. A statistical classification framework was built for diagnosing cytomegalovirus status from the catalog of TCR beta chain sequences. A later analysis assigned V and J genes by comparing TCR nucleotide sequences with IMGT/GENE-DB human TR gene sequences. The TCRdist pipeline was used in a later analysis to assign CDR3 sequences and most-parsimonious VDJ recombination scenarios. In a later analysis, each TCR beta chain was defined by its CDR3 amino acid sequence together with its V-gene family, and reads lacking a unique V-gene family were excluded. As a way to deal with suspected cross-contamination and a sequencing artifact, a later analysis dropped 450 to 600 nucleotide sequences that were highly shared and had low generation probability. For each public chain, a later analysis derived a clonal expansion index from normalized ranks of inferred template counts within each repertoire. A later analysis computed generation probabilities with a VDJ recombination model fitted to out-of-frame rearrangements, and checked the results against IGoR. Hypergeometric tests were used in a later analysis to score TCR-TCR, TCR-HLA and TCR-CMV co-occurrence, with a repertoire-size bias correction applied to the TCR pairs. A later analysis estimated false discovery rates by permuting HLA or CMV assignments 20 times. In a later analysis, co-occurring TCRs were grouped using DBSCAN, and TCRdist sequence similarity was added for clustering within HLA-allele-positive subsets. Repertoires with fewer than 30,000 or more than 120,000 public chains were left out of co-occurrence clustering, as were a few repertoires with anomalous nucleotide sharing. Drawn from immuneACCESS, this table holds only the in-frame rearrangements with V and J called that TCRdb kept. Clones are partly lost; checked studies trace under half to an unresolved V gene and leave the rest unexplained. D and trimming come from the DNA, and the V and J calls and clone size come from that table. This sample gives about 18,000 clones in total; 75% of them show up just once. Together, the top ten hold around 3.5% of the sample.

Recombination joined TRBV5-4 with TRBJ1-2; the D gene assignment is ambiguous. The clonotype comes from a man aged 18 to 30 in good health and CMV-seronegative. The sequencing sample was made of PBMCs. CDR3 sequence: CASSPLSGYGYTF. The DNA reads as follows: TGTGCCAGCAGCCCGTTAAGCGGCTATGGCTACACCTTC.